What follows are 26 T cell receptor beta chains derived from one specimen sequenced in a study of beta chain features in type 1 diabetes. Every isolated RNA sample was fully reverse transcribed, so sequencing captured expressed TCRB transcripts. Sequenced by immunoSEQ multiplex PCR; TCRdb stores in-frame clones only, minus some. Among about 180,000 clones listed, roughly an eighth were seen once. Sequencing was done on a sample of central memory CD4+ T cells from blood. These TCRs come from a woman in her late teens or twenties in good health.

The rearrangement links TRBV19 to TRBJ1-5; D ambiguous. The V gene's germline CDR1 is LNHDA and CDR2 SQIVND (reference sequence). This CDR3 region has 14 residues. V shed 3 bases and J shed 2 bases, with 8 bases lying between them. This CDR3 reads CASSIARGNQPQHF. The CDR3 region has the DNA TGTGCCAGTAGTATTGCGAGGGGCAATCAGCCCCAGCATTTT.

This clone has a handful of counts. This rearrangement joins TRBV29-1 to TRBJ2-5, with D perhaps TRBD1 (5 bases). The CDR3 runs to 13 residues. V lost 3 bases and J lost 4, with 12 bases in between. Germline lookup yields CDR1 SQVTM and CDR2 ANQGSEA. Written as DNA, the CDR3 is TGCAGCGTTGATAGGGGTTTGCGAGAGACCCAGTACTTC. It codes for CSVDRGLRETQYF. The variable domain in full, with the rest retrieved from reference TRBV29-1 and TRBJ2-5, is SAVISQKPSRDICQRGTSLTIQCQVDSQVTMMFWYRQQPGQSLTLIATANQGSEATYESGFVIDKFPISRPNLTFSTLTVSNMSPEDSSIYLCSVDRGLRETQYFGPGTRLLVL.

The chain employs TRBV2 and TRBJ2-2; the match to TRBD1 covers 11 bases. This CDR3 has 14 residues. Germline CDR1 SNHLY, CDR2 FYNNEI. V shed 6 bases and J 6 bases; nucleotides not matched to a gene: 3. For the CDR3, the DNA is TGTGCCAGCAGGCCGGGACAGGGGGCCGGGGAGCTGTTTTTT. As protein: CASRPGQGAGELFF.

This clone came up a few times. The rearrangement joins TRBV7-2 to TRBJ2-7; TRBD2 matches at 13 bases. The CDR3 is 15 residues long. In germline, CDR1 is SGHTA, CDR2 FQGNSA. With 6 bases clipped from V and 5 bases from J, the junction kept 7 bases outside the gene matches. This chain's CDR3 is CASSPGLAGANEQYF. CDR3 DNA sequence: TGTGCCAGCAGTCCTGGACTAGCGGGAGCCAACGAGCAGTACTTC.

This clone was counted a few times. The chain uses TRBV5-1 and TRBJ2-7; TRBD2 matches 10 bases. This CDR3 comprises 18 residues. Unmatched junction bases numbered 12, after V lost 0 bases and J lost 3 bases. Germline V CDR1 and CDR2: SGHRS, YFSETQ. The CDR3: CASSLALNLASGSYEQYF. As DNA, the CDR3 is TGCGCCAGCAGCTTGGCCCTTAATCTGGCTAGCGGGAGCTACGAGCAGTACTTC. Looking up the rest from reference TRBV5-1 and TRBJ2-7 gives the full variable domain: KAGVTQTPRYLIKTRGQQVTLSCSPISGHRSVSWYQQTPGQGLQFLFEYFSETQRNKGNFPGRFSGRQFSNSRSEMNVSTLELGDSALYLCASSLALNLASGSYEQYFGPGTRLTVT.

CDR3 DNA: TGTGCCAGCAGCTTCGGGACAGGGAGCTACGAGCAGTACTTC. Its translation is CASSFGTGSYEQYF. The chain combines TRBV7-2 with TRBJ2-7; 9 nucleotides line up with TRBD1. Germline V CDR1 and CDR2: SGHTA, FQGNSA. V was clipped by 3 bases and J by 3 bases; unmatched bases: 3. The length of the CDR3 is 14 residues.

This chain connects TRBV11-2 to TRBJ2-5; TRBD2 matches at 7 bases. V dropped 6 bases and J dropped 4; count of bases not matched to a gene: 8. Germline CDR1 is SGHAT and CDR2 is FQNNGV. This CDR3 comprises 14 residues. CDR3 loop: CASSMGGFRETQYF. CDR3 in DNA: TGTGCCAGCAGTATGGGGGGGTTCCGAGAGACCCAGTACTTC.

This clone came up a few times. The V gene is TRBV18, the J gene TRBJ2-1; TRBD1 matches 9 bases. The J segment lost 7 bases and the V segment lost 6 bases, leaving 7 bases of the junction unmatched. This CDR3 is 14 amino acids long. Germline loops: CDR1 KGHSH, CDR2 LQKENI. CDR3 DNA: TGTGCCAGCTCCTACGGGACAGGGAATAATGAGCAGTTCTTC. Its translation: CASSYGTGNNEQFF.

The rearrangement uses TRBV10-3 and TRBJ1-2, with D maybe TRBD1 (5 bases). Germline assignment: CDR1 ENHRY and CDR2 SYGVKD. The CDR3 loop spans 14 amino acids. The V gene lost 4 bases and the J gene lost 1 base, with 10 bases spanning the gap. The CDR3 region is CAISAGGNNYGYTF. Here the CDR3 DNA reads TGTGCCATCAGTGCCGGGGGGAATAACTATGGCTACACCTTC.

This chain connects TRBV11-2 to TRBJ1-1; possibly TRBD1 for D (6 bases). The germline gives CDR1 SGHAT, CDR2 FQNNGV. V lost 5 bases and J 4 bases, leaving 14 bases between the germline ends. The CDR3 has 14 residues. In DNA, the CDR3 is TGTGCCAGCAGCATCCAGGGGATCGGCACTGAAGCTTTCTTT. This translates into CASSIQGIGTEAFF.

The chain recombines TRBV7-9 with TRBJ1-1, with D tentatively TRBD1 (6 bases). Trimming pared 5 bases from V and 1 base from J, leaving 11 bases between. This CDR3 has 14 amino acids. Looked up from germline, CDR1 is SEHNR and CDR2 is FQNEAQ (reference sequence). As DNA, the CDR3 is TGTGCCAGCAGCCTACCACAGGGGAACACTGAAGCTTTCTTT. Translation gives CASSLPQGNTEAFF.

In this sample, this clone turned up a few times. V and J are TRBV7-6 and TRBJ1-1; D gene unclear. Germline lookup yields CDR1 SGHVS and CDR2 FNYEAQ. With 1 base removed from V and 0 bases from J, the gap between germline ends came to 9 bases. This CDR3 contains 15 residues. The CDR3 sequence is CASSLDPTLNTEAFF. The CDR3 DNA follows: TGTGCCAGCAGCTTAGACCCGACTTTGAACACTGAAGCTTTCTTT. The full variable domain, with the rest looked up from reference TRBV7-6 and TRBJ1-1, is GAGVSQSPRYKVTKRGQDVALRCDPISGHVSLYWYRQALGQGPEFLTYFNYEAQQDKSGLPNDRFSAERPEGSISTLTIQRTEQRDSAMYRCASSLDPTLNTEAFFGQGTRLTVV.

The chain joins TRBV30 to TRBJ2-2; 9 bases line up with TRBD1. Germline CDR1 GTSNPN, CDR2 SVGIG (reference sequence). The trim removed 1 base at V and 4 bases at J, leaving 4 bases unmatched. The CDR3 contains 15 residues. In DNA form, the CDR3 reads TGTGCCTGGAGTGGTATGGGACAGGGCACCGGGGAGCTGTTTTTT. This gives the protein CAWSGMGQGTGELFF. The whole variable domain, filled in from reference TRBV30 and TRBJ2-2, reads SQTIHQWPATLVQPVGSPLSLECTVEGTSNPNLYWYRQAAGRGLQLLFYSVGIGQISSEVPQNLSASRPQDRQFILSSKKLLLSDSGFYLCAWSGMGQGTGELFFGEGSRLTVL.

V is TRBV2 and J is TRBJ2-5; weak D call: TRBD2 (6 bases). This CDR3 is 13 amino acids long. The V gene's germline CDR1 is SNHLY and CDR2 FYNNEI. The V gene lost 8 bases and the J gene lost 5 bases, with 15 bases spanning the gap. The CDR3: CASRSGAGETQYF. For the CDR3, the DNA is TGTGCCAGCCGGTCGGGAGCCGGGGAGACCCAGTACTTC.

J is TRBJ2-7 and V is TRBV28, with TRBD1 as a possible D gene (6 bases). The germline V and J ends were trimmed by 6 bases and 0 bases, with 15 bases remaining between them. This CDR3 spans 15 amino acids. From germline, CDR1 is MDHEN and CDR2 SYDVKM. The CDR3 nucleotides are TGTGCCAGCAGCTCCCGGACAGTTGACTCCTACGAGCAGTACTTC. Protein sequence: CASSSRTVDSYEQYF.

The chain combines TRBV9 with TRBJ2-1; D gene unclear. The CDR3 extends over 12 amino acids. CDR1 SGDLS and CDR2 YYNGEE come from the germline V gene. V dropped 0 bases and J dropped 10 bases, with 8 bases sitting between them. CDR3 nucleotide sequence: TGTGCCAGCAGCGTAGATAGAGGAGAGCAGTTCTTC. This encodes CASSVDRGEQFF. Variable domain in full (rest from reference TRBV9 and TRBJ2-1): DSGVTQTPKHLITATGQRVTLRCSPRSGDLSVYWYQQSLDQGLQFLIQYYNGEERAKGNILERFSAQQFPDLHSELNLSSLELGDSALYFCASSVDRGEQFFGPGTRLTVL.

The DNA for the CDR3 is TGTGCCAGCAGACAAAGCGGGAGCTCCTACAATGAGCAGTTCTTC. Protein sequence: CASRQSGSSYNEQFF. The V gene is TRBV28, the J gene TRBJ2-1; TRBD2 matches at 8 bases. Trimming at V came to 6 bases and at J to 0 bases, leaving 4 bases not matched to a gene. The CDR3 covers 15 residues. The V gene's germline CDR1 is MDHEN and CDR2 SYDVKM.

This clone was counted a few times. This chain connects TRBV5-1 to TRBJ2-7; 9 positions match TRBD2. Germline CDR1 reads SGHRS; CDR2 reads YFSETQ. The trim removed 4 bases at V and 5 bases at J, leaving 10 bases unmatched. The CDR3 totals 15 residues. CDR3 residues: CASSLPLAGIDEQYF. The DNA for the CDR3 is TGCGCCAGCAGCCTCCCGCTAGCGGGAATAGACGAGCAGTACTTC.

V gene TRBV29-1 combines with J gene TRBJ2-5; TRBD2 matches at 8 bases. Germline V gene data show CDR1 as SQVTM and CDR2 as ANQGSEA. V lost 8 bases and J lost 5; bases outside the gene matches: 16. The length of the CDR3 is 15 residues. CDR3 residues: CSFLLQGLGRETQYF. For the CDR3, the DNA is TGCAGCTTTCTCCTCCAGGGACTAGGGAGGGAGACCCAGTACTTC.

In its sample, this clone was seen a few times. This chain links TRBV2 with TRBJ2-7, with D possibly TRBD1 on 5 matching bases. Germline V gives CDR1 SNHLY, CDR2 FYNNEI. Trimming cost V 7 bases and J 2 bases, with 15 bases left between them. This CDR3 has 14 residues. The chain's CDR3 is CASKSQGSAYEQYF. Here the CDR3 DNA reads TGTGCCAGCAAGTCCCAGGGAAGCGCCTACGAGCAGTACTTC.

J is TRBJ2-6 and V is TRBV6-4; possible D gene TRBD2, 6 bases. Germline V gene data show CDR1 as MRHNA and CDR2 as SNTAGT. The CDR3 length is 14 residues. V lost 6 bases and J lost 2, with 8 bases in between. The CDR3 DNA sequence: TGTGCCAGCAGAAGGGAGGCTGGGGCCAACGTCCTGACTTTC. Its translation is CASRREAGANVLTF.

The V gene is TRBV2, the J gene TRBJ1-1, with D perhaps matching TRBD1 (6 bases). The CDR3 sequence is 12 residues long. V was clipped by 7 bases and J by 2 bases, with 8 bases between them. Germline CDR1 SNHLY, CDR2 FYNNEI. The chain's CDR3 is CASKDSNTEAFF. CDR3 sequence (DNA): TGTGCCAGCAAGGACAGTAACACTGAAGCTTTCTTT.

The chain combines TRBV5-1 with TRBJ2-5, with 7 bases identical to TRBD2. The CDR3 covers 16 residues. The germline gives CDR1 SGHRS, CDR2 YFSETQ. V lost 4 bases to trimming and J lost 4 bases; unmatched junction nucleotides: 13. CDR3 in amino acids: CASSPRRPGGGETQYF. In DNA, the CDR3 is TGCGCCAGCAGCCCCCGACGCCCGGGAGGAGGAGAGACCCAGTACTTC.

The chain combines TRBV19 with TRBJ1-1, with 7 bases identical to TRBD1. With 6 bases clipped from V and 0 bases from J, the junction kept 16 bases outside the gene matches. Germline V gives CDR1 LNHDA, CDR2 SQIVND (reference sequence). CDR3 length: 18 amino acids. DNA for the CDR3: TGTGCCAGTAGACGCCGTGGGGATTGGGACAGCATGAACACTGAAGCTTTCTTT. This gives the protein CASRRRGDWDSMNTEAFF.

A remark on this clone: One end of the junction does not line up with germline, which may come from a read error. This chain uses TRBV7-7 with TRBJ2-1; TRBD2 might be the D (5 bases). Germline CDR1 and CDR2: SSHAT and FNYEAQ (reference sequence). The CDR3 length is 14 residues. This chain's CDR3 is CASSFNGNLNEQFF. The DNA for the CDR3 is TGTGCTAGCAGCTTCAACGGGAATTTGAATGAGCAGTTCTTC.

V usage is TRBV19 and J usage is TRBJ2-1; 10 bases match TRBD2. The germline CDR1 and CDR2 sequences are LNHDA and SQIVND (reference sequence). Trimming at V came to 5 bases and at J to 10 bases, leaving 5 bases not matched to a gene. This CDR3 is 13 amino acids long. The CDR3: CASSEREGLEQFF. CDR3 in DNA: TGTGCCAGTAGTGAGCGGGAGGGCCTAGAGCAGTTCTTC.